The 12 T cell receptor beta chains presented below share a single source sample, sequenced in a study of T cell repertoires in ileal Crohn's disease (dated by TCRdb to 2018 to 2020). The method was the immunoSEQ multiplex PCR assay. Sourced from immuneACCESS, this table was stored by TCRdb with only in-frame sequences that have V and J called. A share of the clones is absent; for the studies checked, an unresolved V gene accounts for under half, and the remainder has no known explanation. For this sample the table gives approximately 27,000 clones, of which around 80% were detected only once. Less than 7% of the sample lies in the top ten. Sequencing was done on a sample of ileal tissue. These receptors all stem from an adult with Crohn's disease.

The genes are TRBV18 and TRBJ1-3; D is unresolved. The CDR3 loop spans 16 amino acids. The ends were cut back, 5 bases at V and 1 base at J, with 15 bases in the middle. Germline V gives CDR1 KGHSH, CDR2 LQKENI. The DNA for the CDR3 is TGTGCCAGCTCATCCTCATCCTTCAGGTCTGGAAACACCATATATTTT. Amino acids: CASSSSSFRSGNTIYF. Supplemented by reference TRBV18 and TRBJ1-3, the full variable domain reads NAGVMQNPRHLVRRRGQEARLRCSPMKGHSHVYWYRQLPEEGLKFMVYLQKENIIDESGMPKERFSAEFPKEGPSILRIQQVVRGDSAAYFCASSSSSFRSGNTIYFGEGSWLTVV.

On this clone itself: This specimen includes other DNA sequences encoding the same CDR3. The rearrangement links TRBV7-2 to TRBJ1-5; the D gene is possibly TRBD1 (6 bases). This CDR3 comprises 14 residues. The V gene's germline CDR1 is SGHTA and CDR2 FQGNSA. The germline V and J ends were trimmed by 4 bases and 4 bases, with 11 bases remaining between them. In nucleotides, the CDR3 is TGTGCCAGCAGCTCGATTACAGGGAATCAGCCCCAGCATTTT. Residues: CASSSITGNQPQHF.

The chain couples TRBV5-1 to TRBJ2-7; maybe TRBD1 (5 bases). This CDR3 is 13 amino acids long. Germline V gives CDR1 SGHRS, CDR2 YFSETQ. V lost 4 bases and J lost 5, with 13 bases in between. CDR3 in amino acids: CASSMIPTDEQYF. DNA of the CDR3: TGCGCCAGCAGCATGATCCCGACAGACGAGCAGTACTTC.

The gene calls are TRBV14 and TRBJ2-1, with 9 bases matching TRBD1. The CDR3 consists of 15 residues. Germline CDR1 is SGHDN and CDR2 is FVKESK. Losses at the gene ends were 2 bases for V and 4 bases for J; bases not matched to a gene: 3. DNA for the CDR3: TGTGCCAGCAGCCAAAGGGACAGGGTTTACAATGAGCAGTTCTTC. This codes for CASSQRDRVYNEQFF.

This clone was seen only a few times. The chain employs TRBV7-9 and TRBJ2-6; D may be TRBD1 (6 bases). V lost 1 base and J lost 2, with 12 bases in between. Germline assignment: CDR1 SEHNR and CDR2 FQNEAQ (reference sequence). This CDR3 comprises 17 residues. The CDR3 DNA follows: TGTGCCAGCAGCTTAGATATTGGGGGCGCTGGGGCCAACGTCCTGACTTTC. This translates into CASSLDIGGAGANVLTF.

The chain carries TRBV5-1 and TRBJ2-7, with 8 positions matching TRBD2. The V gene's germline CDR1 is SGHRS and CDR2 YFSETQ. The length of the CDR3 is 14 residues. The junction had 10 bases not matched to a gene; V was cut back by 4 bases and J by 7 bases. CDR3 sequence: CASSARAGAWEQYF. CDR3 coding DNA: TGCGCCAGCAGCGCACGAGCGGGGGCCTGGGAGCAGTACTTC.

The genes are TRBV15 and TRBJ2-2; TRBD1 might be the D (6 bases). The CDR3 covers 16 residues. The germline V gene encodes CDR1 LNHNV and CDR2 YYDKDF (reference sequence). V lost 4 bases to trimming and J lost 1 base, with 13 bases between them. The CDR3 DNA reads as TGTGCCACCAGCAATGAAGGACAGAAGAACACCGGGGAGCTGTTTTTT. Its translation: CATSNEGQKNTGELFF.

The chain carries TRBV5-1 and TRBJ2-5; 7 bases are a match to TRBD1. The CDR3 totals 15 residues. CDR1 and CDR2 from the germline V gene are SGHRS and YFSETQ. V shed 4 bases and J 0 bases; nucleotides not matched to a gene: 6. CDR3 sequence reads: CASSQSGTDQETQYF. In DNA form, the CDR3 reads TGCGCCAGCAGCCAATCGGGGACAGACCAAGAGACCCAGTACTTC.

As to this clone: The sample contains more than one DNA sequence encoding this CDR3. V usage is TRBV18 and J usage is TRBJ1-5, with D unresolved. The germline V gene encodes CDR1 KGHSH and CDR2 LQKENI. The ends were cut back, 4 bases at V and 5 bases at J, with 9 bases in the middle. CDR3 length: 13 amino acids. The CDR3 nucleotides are TGTGCCAGCTCACAGGGAGCAGATCAGCCCCAGCATTTT. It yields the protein CASSQGADQPQHF.

CDR3 nucleotides: TGTGCCAGCAGTGAATTAGCGGGGGGGCCAGAGACCCAGTACTTC. Amino acid sequence: CASSELAGGPETQYF. This chain uses TRBV6-1 with TRBJ2-5; 11 bases are shared with TRBD2. The germline V gene has CDR1 MNHNS and CDR2 SASEGT. V lost 2 bases and J lost 4; bases outside the gene matches: 3. The CDR3 runs to 15 residues.

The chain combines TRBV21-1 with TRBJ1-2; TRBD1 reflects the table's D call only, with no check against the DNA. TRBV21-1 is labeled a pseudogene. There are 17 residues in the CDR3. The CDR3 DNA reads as TGTGCCAGCAGCAAAGAGGCAGGTGCGAAACTCAACTATGGCTACACCTTC. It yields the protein CASSKEAGAKLNYGYTF.

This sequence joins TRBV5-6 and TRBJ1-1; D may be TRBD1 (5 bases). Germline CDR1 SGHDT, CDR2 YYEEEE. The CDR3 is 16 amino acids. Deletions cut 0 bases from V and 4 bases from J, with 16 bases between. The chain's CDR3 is CASSLEAGMASTEAFF. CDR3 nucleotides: TGTGCCAGCAGCTTGGAGGCAGGGATGGCAAGCACTGAAGCTTTCTTT.